The source of this T cell receptor (beta chain) is a study of blood T cells in healthy people across ages. Together with a sample-barcoded 5' primer, a J-beta primer mix was included in a second PCR lasting roughly 6 to 12 cycles. TCRdb re-called the 5' RACE reads with MiXCR, one entry per CDR3 protein. The profile covers 1.5 million to 2 million distinct CDR3 sequences, with approximately 28% appearing a single time and 7.7% taken by the ten largest. The CDR3 loop spans 18 amino acids. CDR1 is SGHVS, CDR2 FNYEAQ, per germline. Between the trimmed V and J ends, which lost 1 base and 0 bases, there was a span of 16 bases.

Input material: blood. This chain joins TRBV7-6 and TRBJ2-1, with D possibly matching TRBD2 (5 bases). The sequence came from a woman aged 25 to 39 in good health. CDR3 nucleotide sequence: TGTGCCAGCAGCTTAGTTATCCCCAGCGGATTCTCCTACAATGAGCAGTTCTTC. It yields the protein CASSLVIPSGFSYNEQFF.